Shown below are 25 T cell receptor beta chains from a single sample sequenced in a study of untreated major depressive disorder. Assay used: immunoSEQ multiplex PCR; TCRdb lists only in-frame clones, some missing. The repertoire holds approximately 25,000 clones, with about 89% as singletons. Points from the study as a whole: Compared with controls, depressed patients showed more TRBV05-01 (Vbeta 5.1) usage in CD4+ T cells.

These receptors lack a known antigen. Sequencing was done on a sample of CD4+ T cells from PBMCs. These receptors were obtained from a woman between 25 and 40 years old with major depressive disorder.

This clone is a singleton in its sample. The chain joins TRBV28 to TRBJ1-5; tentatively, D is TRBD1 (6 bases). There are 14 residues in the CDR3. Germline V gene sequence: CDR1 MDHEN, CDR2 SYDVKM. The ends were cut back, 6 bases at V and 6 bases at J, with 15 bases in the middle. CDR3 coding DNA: TGTGCCAGCAGACCCTCGACAGGCGGTCAGCCCCAGCATTTT. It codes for CASRPSTGGQPQHF.

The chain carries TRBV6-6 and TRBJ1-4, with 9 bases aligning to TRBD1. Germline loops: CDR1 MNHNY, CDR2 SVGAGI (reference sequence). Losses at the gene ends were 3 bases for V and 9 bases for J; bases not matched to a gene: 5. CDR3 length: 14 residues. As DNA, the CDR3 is TGTGCCAGCAGTTATTCAACAGGGGGCCAAAAACTGTTTTTT. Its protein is CASSYSTGGQKLFF.

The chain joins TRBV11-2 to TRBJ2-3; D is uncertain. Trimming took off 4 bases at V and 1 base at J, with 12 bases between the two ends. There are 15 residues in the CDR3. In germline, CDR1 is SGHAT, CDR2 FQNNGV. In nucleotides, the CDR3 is TGTGCCAGCAGCTCGAGTGGCCACGGCACAGATACGCAGTATTTT. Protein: CASSSSGHGTDTQYF.

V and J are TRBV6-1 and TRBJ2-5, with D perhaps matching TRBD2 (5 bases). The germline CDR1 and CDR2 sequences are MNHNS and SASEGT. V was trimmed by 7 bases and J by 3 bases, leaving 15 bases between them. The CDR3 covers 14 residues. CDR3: CASTPGLVEETQYF. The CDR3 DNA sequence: TGTGCCAGCACCCCCGGACTGGTTGAAGAGACCCAGTACTTC.

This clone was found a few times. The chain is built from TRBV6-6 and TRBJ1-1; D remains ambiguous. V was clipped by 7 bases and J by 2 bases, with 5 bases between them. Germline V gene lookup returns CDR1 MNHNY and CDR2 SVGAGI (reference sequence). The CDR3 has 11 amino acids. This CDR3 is CASTPNTEAFF. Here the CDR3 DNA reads TGTGCCAGCACCCCAAACACTGAAGCTTTCTTT.

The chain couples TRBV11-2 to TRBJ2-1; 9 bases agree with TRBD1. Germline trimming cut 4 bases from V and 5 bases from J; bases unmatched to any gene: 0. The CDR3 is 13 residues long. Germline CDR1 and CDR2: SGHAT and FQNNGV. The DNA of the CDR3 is TGTGCCAGCAGCTGGGACAGGGACAATGAGCAGTTCTTC. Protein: CASSWDRDNEQFF.

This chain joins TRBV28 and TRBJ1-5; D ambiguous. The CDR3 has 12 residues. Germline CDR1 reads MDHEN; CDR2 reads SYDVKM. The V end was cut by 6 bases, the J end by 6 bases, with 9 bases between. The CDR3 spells CASRAQSQPQHF. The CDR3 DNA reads TGTGCCAGCAGGGCCCAGTCTCAGCCCCAGCATTTT.

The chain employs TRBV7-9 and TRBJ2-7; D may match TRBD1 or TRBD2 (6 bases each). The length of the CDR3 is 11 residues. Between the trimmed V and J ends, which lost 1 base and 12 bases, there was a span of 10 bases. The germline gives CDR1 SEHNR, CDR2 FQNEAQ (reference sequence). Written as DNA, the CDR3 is TGTGCCAGCAGCTTAGGGGGGGCCCCGTACTTC. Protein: CASSLGGAPYF. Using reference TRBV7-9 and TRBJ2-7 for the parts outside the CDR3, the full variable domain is DTGVSQNPRHKITKRGQNVTFRCDPISEHNRLYWYRQTLGQGPEFLTYFQNEAQLEKSRLLSDRFSAERPKGSFSTLEIQRTEQGDSAMYLCASSLGGAPYFGPGTRLTVT.

The CDR3 here is CASSLASPGRGDSGANVLTF. The CDR3 region has the DNA TGCGCCAGCAGCTTGGCGTCCCCGGGCAGGGGCGACTCTGGGGCCAACGTCCTGACTTTC. V gene TRBV5-1 combines with J gene TRBJ2-6; TRBD1 is a possible D gene (6 bases). V was clipped by 0 bases and J by 0 bases, with 19 bases between them. Germline loops: CDR1 SGHRS, CDR2 YFSETQ. The CDR3 sequence is 20 residues long.

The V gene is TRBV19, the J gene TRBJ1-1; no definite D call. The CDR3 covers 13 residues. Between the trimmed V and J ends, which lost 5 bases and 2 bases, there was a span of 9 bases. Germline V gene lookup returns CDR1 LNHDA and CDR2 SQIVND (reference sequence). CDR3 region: CASSSGHNTEAFF. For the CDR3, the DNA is TGTGCCAGTAGTTCCGGGCACAACACTGAAGCTTTCTTT.

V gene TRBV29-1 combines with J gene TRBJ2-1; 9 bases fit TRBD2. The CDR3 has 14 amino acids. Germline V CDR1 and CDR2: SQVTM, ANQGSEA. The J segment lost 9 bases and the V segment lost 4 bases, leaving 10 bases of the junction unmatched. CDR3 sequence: CSVAPSGIRGEQFF. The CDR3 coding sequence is TGCAGCGTTGCCCCTAGCGGGATTCGGGGTGAGCAGTTCTTC.

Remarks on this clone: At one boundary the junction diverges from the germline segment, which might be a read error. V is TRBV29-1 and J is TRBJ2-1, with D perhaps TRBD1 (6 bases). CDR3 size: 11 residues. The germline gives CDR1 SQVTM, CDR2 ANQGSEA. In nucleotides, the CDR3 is TGCAGCGTTGCGGTGGCAGGGGAGACGGTCTTC. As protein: CSVAVAGETVF.

CDR3 nucleotides: TGCGCCAGCAGCCAATCGGACGTAAGGGGGTCTGGAAACACCATATATTTT. This codes for CASSQSDVRGSGNTIYF. The chain links TRBV4-1 to TRBJ1-3; D might be TRBD1 (6 bases). Germline V gene data show CDR1 as MGHRA and CDR2 as YSYEKL. CDR3 size: 17 residues. The V gene lost 2 bases and the J gene lost 1 base, with 15 bases spanning the gap.

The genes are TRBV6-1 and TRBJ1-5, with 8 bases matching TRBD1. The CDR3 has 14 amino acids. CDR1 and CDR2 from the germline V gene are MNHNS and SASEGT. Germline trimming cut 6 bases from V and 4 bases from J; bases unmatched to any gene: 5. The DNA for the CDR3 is TGTGCCAGCAGGCCCGGGACAGGAAATCAGCCCCAGCATTTT. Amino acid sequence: CASRPGTGNQPQHF.

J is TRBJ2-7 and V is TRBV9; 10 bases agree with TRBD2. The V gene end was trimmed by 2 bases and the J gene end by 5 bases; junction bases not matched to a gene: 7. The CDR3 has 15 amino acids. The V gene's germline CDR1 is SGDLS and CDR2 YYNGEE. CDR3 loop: CASSVRSGGQDEQYF. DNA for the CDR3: TGTGCCAGCAGCGTTCGTAGCGGGGGGCAAGACGAGCAGTACTTC.

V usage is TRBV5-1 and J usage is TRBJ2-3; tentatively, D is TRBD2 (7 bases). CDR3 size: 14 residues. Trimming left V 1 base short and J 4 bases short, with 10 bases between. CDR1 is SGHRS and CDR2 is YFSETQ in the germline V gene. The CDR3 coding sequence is TGCGCCAGCAGCTTGTCGCGGGGGCCAGATACGCAGTATTTT. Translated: CASSLSRGPDTQYF.

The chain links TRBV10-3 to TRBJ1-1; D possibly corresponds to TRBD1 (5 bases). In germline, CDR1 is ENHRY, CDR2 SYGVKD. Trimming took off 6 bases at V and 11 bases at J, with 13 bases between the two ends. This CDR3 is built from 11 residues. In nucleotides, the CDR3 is TGTGCCATCAGGGGGGAGGTGGCGGCTTTCTTT. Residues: CAIRGEVAAFF.

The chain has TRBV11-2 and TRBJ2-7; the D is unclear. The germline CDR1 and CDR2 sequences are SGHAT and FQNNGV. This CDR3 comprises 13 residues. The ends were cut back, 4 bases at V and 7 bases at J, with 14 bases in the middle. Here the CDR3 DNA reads TGTGCCAGCAGCTCCGTAGTAGGCGGTGAGCAGTACTTC. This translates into CASSSVVGGEQYF.

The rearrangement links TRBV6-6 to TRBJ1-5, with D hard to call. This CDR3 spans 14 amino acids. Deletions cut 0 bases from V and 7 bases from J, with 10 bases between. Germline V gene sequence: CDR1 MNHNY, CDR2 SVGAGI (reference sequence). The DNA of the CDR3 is TGTGCCAGCAGTTACTCGACTGGGATACAGCCCCAGCATTTT. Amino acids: CASSYSTGIQPQHF.

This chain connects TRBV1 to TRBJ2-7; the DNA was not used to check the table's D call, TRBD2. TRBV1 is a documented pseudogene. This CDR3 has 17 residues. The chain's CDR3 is CTSSRLPGGIRSYEQYF. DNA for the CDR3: TGCACCAGCAGCCGACTGCCCGGGGGGATCAGGTCCTACGAGCAGTACTTC.

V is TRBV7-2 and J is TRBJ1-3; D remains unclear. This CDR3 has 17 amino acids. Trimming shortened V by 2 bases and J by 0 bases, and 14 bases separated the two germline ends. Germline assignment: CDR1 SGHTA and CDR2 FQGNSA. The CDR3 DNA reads TGTGCCAGCAGCTTAAACGTCCGCAGCCCCTCTGGAAACACCATATATTTT. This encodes CASSLNVRSPSGNTIYF.

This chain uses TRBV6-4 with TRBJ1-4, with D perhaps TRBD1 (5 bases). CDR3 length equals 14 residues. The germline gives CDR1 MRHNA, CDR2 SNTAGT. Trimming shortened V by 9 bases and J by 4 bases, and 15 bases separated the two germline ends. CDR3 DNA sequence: TGTGCCAGGAAGCACCGGGACGGTAATGAAAAACTGTTTTTT. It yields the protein CARKHRDGNEKLFF.

The CDR3 region has the DNA TGTGCCAGCAGCTTTACCATGAACACTGAAGCTTTCTTT. Its protein product is CASSFTMNTEAFF. The chain combines TRBV11-3 with TRBJ1-1; D is ambiguous. Trimming cost V 3 bases and J 0 bases, with 5 bases left between them. The germline CDR1 and CDR2 sequences are SGHNT and YENEEA. CDR3 size: 13 residues.

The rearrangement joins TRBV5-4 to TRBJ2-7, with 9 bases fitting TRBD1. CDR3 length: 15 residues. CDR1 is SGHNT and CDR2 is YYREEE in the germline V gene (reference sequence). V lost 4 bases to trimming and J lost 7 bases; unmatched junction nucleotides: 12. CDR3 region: CASSHRDRDSGEQYF. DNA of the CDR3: TGTGCCAGCAGCCACCGGGACAGGGACTCGGGAGAGCAGTACTTC.

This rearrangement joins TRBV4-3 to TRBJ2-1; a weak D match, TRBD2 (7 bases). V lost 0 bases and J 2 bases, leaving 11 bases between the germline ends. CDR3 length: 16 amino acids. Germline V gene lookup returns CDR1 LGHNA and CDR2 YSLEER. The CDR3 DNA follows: TGCGCCAGCAGCCAAGATCGCGGGGGCCCCTACAATGAGCAGTTCTTC. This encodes CASSQDRGGPYNEQFF.